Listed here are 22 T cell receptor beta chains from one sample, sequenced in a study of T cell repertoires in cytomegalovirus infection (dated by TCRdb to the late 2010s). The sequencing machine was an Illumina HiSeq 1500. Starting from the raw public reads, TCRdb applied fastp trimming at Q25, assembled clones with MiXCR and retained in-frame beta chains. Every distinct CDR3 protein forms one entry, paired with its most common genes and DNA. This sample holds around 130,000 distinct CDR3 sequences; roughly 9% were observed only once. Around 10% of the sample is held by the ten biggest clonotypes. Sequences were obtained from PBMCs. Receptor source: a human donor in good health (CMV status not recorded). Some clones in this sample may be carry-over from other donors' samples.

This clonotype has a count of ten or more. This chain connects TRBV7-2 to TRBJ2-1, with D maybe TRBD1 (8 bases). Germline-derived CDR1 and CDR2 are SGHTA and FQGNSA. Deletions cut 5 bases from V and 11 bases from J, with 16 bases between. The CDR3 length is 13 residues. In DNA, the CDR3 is TGTGCCAGCAGCCCAGAACAGGGGGGGCAGCAGTTCTTC. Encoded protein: CASSPEQGGQQFF.

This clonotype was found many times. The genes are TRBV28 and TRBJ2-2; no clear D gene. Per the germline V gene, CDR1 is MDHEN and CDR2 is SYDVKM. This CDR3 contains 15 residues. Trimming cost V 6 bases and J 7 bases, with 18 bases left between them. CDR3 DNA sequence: TGTGCCAGCAGACACGACAAACCCCGGAACGGGGAGCTGTTTTTT. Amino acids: CASRHDKPRNGELFF. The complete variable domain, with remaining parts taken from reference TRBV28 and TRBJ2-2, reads DVKVTQSSRYLVKRTGEKVFLECVQDMDHENMFWYRQDPGLGLRLIYFSYDVKMKEKGDIPEGYSVSREKKERFSLILESASTNQTSMYLCASRHDKPRNGELFFGEGSRLTVL.

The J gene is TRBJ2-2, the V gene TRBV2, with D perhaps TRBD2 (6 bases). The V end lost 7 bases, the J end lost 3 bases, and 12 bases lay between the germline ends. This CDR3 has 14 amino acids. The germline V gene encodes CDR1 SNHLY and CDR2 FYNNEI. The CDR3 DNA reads TGTGCCAGCAATAAGGGAGGAGACACCGGGGAGCTGTTTTTT. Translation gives CASNKGGDTGELFF.

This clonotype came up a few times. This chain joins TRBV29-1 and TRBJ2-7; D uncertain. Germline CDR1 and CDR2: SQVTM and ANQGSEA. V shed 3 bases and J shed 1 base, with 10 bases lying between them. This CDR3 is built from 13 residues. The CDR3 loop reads CSVEGVGSYEQYF. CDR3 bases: TGCAGCGTTGAGGGTGTGGGGTCCTACGAGCAGTACTTC.

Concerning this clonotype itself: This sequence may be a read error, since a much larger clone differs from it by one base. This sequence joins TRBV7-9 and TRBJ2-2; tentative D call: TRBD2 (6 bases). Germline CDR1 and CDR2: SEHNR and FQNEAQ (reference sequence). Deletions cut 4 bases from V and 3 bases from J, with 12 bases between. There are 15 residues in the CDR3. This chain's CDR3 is CASSSEGLYTGELFF. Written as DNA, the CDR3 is TGTGCCAGCAGCTCCGAGGGACTTTACACCGGGGAGCTGTTTTTT.

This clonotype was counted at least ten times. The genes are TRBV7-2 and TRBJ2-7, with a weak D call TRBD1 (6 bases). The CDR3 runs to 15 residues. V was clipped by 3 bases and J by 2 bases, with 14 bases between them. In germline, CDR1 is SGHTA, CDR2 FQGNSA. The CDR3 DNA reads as TGTGCCAGCAGCTTCCAGACAGGTGTAACCTACGAGCAGTACTTC. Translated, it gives CASSFQTGVTYEQYF.

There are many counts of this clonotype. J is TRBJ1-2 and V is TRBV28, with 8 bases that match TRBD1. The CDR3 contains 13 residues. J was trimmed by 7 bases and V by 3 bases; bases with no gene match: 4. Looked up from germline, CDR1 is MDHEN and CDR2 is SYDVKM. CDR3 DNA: TGTGCCAGCAGTTTGCAGGGGGCGCTTGGCTACACCTTC. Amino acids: CASSLQGALGYTF.

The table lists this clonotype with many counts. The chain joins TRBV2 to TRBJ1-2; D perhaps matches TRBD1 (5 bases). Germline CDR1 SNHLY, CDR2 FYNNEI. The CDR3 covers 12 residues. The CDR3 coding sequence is TGTGCAGGAGGGACCCGCTACTATGGCTACACCTTC. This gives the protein CAGGTRYYGYTF.

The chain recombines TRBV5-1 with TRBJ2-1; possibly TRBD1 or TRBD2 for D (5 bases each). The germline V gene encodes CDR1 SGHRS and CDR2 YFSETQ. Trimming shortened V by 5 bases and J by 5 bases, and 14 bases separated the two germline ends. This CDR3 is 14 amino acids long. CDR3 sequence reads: CASRGHSGNNEQFF. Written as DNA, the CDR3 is TGCGCCAGCAGAGGACACTCGGGGAACAATGAGCAGTTCTTC.

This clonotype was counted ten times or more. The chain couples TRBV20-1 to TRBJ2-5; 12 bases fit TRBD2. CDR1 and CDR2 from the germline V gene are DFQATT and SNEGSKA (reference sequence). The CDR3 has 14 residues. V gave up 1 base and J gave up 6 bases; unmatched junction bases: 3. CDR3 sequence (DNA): TGCAGTGCTAGAGCTAGCGGGGGGGCTAAGACCCAGTACTTC. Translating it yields CSARASGGAKTQYF.

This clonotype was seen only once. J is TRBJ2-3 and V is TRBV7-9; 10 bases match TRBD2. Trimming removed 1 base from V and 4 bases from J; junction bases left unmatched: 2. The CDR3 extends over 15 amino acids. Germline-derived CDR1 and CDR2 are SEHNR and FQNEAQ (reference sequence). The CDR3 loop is CASSLGAGGPDTQYF. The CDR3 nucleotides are TGTGCCAGCAGCTTAGGAGCGGGGGGGCCAGATACGCAGTATTTT.

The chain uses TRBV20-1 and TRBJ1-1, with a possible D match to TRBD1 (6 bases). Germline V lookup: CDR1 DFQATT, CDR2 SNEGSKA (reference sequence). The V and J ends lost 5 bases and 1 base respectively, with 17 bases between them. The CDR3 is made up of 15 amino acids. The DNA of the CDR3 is TGCAGTGCTCAAGACAGGACGACACCGAACACTGAAGCTTTCTTT. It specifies CSAQDRTTPNTEAFF.

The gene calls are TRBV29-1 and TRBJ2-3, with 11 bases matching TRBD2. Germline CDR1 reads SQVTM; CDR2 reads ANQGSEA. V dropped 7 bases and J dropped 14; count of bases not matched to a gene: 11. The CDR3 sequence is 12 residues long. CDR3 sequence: CSAISGGDAGYF. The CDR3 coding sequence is TGCAGCGCAATTAGCGGGGGGGACGCAGGGTATTTT.

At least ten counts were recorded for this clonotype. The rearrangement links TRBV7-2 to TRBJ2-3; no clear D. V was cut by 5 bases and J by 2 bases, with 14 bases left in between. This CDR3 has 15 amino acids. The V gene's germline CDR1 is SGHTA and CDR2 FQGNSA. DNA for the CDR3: TGTGCCAGCAGCCAAGGTAGCAGTCTCACAGATACGCAGTATTTT. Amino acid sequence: CASSQGSSLTDTQYF.

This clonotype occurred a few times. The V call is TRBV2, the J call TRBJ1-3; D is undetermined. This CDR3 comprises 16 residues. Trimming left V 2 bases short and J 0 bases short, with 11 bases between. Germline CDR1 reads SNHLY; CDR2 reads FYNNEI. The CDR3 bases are TGTGCCAGCAGTGAAACTGGACTGTTCTCTGGAAACACCATATATTTT. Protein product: CASSETGLFSGNTIYF. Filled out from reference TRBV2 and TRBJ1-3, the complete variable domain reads EPEVTQTPSHQVTQMGQEVILRCVPISNHLYFYWYRQILGQKVEFLVSFYNNEISEKSEIFDDQFSVERPDGSNFTLKIRSTKLEDSAMYFCASSETGLFSGNTIYFGEGSWLTVV.

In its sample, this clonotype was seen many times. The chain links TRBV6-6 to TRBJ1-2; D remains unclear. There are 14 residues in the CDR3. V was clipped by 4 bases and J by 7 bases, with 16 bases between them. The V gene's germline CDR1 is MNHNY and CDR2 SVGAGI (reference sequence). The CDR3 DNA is TGTGCCAGCAGTTTCTCCCCGAAGGATTCTGGCTACACCTTC. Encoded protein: CASSFSPKDSGYTF.

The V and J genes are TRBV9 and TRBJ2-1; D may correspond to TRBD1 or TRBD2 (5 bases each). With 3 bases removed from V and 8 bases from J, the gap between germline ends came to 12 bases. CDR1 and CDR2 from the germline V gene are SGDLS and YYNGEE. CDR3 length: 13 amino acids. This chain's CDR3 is CASSARGNYEQFF. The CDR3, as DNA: TGTGCCAGCAGCGCGAGGGGTAACTATGAGCAGTTCTTC.

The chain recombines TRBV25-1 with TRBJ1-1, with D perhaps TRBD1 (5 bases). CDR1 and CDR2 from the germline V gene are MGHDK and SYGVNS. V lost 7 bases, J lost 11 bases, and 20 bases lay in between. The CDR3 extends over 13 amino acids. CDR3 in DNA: TGTGCCAGCAAGGGGTCGGGCTCCTCTTCGGCTTTCTTT. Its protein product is CASKGSGSSSAFF.

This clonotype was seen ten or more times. The CDR3 sequence is CASSLAGPSDTQYF. In DNA form, the CDR3 reads TGTGCCAGCAGCTTAGCGGGTCCCTCGGATACGCAGTATTTT. The genes are TRBV7-2 and TRBJ2-3; D is unresolved. The CDR3 runs to 14 residues. Germline V gene sequence: CDR1 SGHTA, CDR2 FQGNSA. The V gene lost 0 bases and the J gene lost 6 bases, with 10 bases spanning the gap. Drawing the rest from reference TRBV7-2 and TRBJ2-3, the complete variable domain is GAGVSQSPSNKVTEKGKDVELRCDPISGHTALYWYRQSLGQGLEFLIYFQGNSAPDKSGLPSDRFSAERTGGSVSTLTIQRTQQEDSAVYLCASSLAGPSDTQYFGPGTRLTVL.

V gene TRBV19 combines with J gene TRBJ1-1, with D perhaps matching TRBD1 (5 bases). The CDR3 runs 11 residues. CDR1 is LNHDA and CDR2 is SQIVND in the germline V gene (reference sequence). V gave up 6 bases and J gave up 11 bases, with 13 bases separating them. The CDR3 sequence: CASRDTYRAFF. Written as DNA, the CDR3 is TGTGCCAGTAGGGACACCTATCGGGCTTTCTTT. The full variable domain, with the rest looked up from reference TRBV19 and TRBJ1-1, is DGGITQSPKYLFRKEGQNVTLSCEQNLNHDAMYWYRQDPGQGLRLIYYSQIVNDFQKGDIAEGYSVSREKKESFPLTVTSAQKNPTAFYLCASRDTYRAFFGQGTRLTVV.

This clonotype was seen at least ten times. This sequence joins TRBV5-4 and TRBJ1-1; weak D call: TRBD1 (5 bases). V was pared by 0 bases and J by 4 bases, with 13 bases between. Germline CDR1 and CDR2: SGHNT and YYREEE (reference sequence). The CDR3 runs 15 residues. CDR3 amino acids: CASSLARGQGTEAFF. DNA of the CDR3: TGTGCCAGCAGCTTGGCCAGAGGGCAGGGCACTGAAGCTTTCTTT.

The CDR3 nucleotides read TGTGCCAGCAGAGTCCCCCCTGGACTTGGCAATGAAAAACTGTTTTTT. Translated: CASRVPPGLGNEKLFF. This sequence joins TRBV11-2 and TRBJ1-4, with no clear D. This CDR3 spans 16 amino acids. V gave up 6 bases and J gave up 5 bases, with 19 bases separating them. The germline gives CDR1 SGHAT, CDR2 FQNNGV.